This TCR beta chain appears in the sequencing data of a study of OX40 agonist ivuxolimab in advanced cancers. Profiling relied on immunoSEQ multiplex PCR, and the TCRdb table lists in-frame clones only, not all of them. There are approximately 59,000 clones in the sample; 80% to 90% occur only once, and about 0.71% lies in the top ten. This TCR was sampled from an adult with an advanced solid tumor such as melanoma, head and neck, liver or kidney cancer. The specimen comprised CD4+ or CD8+ T cells sorted from blood, sampled in a trial of the OX40 agonist ivuxolimab.

CDR3 DNA sequence: TGTGCCAGCAGTTTAAATCGCCTAGAAGGCGAGACCCAGTACTTC. It translates to CASSLNRLEGETQYF. This chain links TRBV27 with TRBJ2-5; D call uncertain. Germline assignment: CDR1 MNHEY and CDR2 SMNVEV (reference sequence). The CDR3 is 15 amino acids. Trimming cost V 2 bases and J 5 bases, with 15 bases left between them.